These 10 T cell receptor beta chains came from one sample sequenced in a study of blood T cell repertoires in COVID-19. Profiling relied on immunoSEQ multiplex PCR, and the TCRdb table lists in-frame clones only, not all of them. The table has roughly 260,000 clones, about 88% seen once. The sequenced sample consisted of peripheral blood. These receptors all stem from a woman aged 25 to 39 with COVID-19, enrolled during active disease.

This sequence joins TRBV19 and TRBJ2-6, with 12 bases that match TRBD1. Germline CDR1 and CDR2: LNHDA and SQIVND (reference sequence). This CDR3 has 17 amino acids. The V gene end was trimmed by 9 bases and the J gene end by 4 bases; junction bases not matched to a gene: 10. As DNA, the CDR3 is TGTGCCAGCGGGACAGGGGGCACCTCAGGAGGGGCCAACGTCCTGACTTTC. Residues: CASGTGGTSGGANVLTF. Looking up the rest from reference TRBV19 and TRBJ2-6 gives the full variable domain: DGGITQSPKYLFRKEGQNVTLSCEQNLNHDAMYWYRQDPGQGLRLIYYSQIVNDFQKGDIAEGYSVSREKKESFPLTVTSAQKNPTAFYLCASGTGGTSGGANVLTFGAGSRLTVL.

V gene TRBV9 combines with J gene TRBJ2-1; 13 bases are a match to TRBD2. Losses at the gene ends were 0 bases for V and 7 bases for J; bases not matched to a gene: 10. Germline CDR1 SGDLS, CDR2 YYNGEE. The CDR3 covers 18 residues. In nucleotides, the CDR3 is TGTGCCAGCAGCGTAGGCCCCCTACTAGCGGGAGGGCCAAATGAGCAGTTCTTC. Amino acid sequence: CASSVGPLLAGGPNEQFF.

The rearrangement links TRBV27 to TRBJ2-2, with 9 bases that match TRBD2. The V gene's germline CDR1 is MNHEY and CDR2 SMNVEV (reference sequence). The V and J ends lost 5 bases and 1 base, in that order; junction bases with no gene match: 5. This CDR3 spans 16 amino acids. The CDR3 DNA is TGTGCCAGCAGTGAGGAAGCGGGAGGGAACACCGGGGAGCTGTTTTTT. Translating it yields CASSEEAGGNTGELFF.

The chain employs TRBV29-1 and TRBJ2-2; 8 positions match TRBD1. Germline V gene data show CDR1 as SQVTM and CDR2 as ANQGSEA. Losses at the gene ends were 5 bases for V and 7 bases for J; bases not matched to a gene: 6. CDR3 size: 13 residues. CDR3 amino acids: CSVKTGGVGELFF. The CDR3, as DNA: TGCAGCGTTAAAACAGGGGGAGTCGGGGAGCTGTTTTTT.

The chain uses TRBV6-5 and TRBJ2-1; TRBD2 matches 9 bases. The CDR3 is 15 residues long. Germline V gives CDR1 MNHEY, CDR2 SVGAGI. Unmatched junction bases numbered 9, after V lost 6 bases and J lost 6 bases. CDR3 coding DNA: TGTGCCAGCAGACCTACAGCGGGAGGATTCAATGAGCAGTTCTTC. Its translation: CASRPTAGGFNEQFF.

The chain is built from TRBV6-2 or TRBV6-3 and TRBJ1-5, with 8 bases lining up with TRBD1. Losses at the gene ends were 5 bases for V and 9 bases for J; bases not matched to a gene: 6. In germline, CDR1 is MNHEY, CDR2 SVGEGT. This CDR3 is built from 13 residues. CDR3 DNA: TGTGCCAGCAGTCGACAGGGGAGTTCGCCCCAGCATTTT. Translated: CASSRQGSSPQHF.

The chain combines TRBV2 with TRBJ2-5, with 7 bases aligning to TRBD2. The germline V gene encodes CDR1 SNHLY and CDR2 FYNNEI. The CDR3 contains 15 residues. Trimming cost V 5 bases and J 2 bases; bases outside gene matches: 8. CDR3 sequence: CASSWGGDFQETQYF. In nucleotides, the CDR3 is TGTGCCAGCAGTTGGGGGGGGGACTTTCAAGAGACCCAGTACTTC.

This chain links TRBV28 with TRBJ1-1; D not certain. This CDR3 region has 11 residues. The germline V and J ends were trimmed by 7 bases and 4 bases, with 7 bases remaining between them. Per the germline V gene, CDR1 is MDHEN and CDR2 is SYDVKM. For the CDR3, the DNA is TGTGCCAGCACCTCAGGCACTGAAGCTTTCTTT. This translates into CASTSGTEAFF.

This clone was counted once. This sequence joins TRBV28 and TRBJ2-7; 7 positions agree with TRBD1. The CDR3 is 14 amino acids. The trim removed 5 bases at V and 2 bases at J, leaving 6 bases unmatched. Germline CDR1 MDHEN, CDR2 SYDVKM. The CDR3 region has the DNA TGTGCCAGCAGTCGGCGACAGGGCACCTACGAGCAGTACTTC. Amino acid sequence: CASSRRQGTYEQYF.

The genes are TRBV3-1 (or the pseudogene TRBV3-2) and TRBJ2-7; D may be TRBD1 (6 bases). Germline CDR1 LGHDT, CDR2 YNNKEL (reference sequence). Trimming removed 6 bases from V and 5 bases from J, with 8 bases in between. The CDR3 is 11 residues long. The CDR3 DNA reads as TGTGCCAGCAGGAACAGGGACGAGCAGTACTTC. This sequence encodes CASRNRDEQYF.